Shown below are 17 T cell receptor beta chains from a single sample sequenced in a study of CD8 T cells in Susac syndrome. Random hexamers served to reverse transcribe roughly 0.45 to 1 ug RNA. From the immunoSEQ multiplex PCR reads, TCRdb called clonotypes with MiXCR, one entry per CDR3 protein. The profile shows about 85,000 distinct CDR3 sequences, around 93% of them singletons. Sequencing was done on a sample of CD8+ T cells from PBMCs. Every receptor here comes from a human donor with Susac syndrome.

The J gene is TRBJ1-4, the V gene TRBV4-1; D is unresolved. V was cut by 1 base and J by 6 bases, with 15 bases left in between. CDR3 length equals 16 residues. The germline V gene encodes CDR1 MGHRA and CDR2 YSYEKL. This CDR3 is CASSQASDIWDEKLFF. CDR3 sequence (DNA): TGCGCCAGCAGCCAAGCTTCGGATATTTGGGATGAAAAACTGTTTTTT.

The CDR3 spells CSADGTARDTDTQYF. The CDR3 nucleotides read TGCAGCGCCGATGGAACCGCCCGCGACACAGATACGCAGTATTTT. V gene TRBV29-1 combines with J gene TRBJ2-3; D unresolved. Germline CDR1 SQVTM, CDR2 ANQGSEA. V gave up 7 bases and J gave up 2 bases, with 19 bases separating them. The CDR3 is 15 residues long.

The V and J genes are TRBV7-2 and TRBJ2-2; D gene unclear. CDR1 is SGHTA, CDR2 FQGNSA, per germline. V lost 5 bases and J lost 0, with 10 bases in between. The CDR3 totals 15 residues. CDR3 in amino acids: CASSPRFANTGELFF. The CDR3 DNA is TGTGCCAGCAGCCCCAGGTTCGCGAACACCGGGGAGCTGTTTTTT.

The chain uses TRBV20-1 and TRBJ2-1; 7 bases are shared with TRBD2. Germline V lookup: CDR1 DFQATT, CDR2 SNEGSKA (reference sequence). V shed 6 bases, J shed 5 bases, and the junction held 7 bases outside the gene matches. The CDR3 sequence is 13 residues long. In DNA form, the CDR3 reads TGCAGTGCCCGACTAGCAGGCGACAATGAGCAGTTCTTC. Its translation: CSARLAGDNEQFF.

The chain joins TRBV27 to TRBJ2-2; D may correspond to TRBD1 or TRBD2 (5 bases each). Trimming removed 5 bases at V and 1 base at J, with 11 bases between. CDR3 length: 15 residues. Per the germline V gene, CDR1 is MNHEY and CDR2 is SMNVEV (reference sequence). The CDR3 region has the DNA TGTGCCAGCAGTCATGGGACGCTGAACACCGGGGAGCTGTTTTTT. Its translation: CASSHGTLNTGELFF.

This chain uses TRBV20-1 with TRBJ2-1, with 11 bases lining up with TRBD2. After removal of 2 bases from V and 2 bases from J, the junction contained 5 bases not matched to a gene. CDR3 size: 16 residues. Per germline, CDR1 DFQATT and CDR2 SNEGSKA (reference sequence). In nucleotides, the CDR3 is TGCAGTGCTAGACCCTTACTAGCGGGAGCCTACAATGAGCAGTTCTTC. It yields the protein CSARPLLAGAYNEQFF.

The V call is TRBV29-1, the J call TRBJ2-1; D uncertain. The CDR3 is 9 amino acids. V shed 4 bases and J shed 9 bases, with 4 bases lying between them. Germline lookup yields CDR1 SQVTM and CDR2 ANQGSEA. CDR3 sequence: CSVGGEQFF. In DNA, the CDR3 is TGCAGCGTTGGGGGTGAGCAGTTCTTC.

The rearrangement links TRBV5-1 to TRBJ2-7; TRBD2 matches at 8 bases. Germline trimming cut 9 bases from V and 8 bases from J; bases unmatched to any gene: 13. This CDR3 has 13 amino acids. Germline lookup yields CDR1 SGHRS and CDR2 YFSETQ. CDR3 DNA: TGCGCCACCCCGGGAGGGCCCAGCCAGCAGCAGTACTTC. Encoded protein: CATPGGPSQQQYF.

The chain carries TRBV14 and TRBJ2-3; D is unresolved. The CDR3 has 14 residues. Germline-derived CDR1 and CDR2 are SGHDN and FVKESK. Trimming removed 0 bases from V and 6 bases from J, with 10 bases in between. The CDR3 region has the DNA TGTGCCAGCAGCCAAGAAACCCCCCAGGATACGCAGTATTTT. Its protein is CASSQETPQDTQYF.

CDR3 sequence (DNA): TGTGCCAGCACAATCCACAGGGATTACACTGAAGCTTTCTTT. It codes for CASTIHRDYTEAFF. V gene TRBV6-1 combines with J gene TRBJ1-1, with a weak D call TRBD1 (6 bases). V was trimmed by 7 bases and J by 3 bases, leaving 15 bases between them. The CDR3 runs 14 residues. Germline V gives CDR1 MNHNS, CDR2 SASEGT.

This clonotype was picked up one time. The chain is built from TRBV24-1 and TRBJ1-2; D is undetermined. Germline CDR1 is KGHDR and CDR2 is SFDVKD. The CDR3 runs 13 residues. The V end lost 5 bases, the J end lost 6 bases, and 12 bases lay between the germline ends. CDR3 sequence: CATSVLRGDGYTF. In DNA form, the CDR3 reads TGTGCCACCAGTGTCTTGCGCGGGGATGGCTACACCTTC.

The chain employs TRBV7-8 and TRBJ2-1; TRBD1 might be the D (5 bases). This CDR3 is 14 amino acids long. Germline loops: CDR1 SGHVS, CDR2 FQNEAQ. Trimming took 5 bases from V and 7 from J, leaving 15 bases between them. The CDR3 DNA sequence: TGTGCCAGCAGCAACGGACAAATGGATAATGAGCAGTTCTTC. Its protein is CASSNGQMDNEQFF.

This sequence joins TRBV14 and TRBJ2-5, with 9 bases lining up with TRBD2. Germline loops: CDR1 SGHDN, CDR2 FVKESK. The CDR3 is made up of 18 amino acids. Germline trimming cut 1 base from V and 0 bases from J; bases unmatched to any gene: 9. This chain's CDR3 is CASSQGWASGMYQETQYF. DNA of the CDR3: TGTGCCAGCAGCCAAGGATGGGCTAGCGGGATGTACCAAGAGACCCAGTACTTC.

The rearrangement links TRBV19 to TRBJ1-1; no firm D call. In germline, CDR1 is LNHDA, CDR2 SQIVND (reference sequence). Trimming removed 5 bases from V and 4 bases from J, with 5 bases in between. The CDR3 is 11 residues long. CDR3 protein: CASSWVTEAFF. For the CDR3, the DNA is TGTGCCAGTAGTTGGGTCACTGAAGCTTTCTTT.

This chain connects TRBV2 to TRBJ1-5; no definite D call. The CDR3 loop spans 15 amino acids. Germline CDR1 is SNHLY and CDR2 is FYNNEI. V was cut by 6 bases and J by 0 bases, with 12 bases left in between. The CDR3 sequence is CASRRDSHSNQPQHF. The CDR3, as DNA: TGTGCCAGCAGGCGCGACTCCCATAGCAATCAGCCCCAGCATTTT.

The J gene is TRBJ2-5, the V gene TRBV7-9; the D gene is possibly TRBD1 (6 bases). CDR1 and CDR2 from the germline V gene are SEHNR and FQNEAQ (reference sequence). V was pared by 1 base and J by 5 bases, with 11 bases between. This CDR3 has 14 residues. CDR3 in amino acids: CASSLGGTIETQYF. DNA for the CDR3: TGTGCCAGCAGCTTAGGGGGGACAATTGAGACCCAGTACTTC.

This chain connects TRBV6-5 to TRBJ2-6; no reliable D call. Germline V lookup: CDR1 MNHEY, CDR2 SVGAGI. Trimming shortened V by 4 bases and J by 2 bases, and 9 bases separated the two germline ends. CDR3 size: 15 residues. DNA for the CDR3: TGTGCCAGCAGTTTTAGTCTGGCTGGGGCCAACGTCCTGACTTTC. It encodes CASSFSLAGANVLTF.